Below are 13 T cell receptor beta chains sequenced from a single sample in a study of molecular identifiers for immune sequencing clone quantification. TCRdb ran MiXCR on the PCR reads and lists one entry per CDR3 protein. This table has approximately 590,000 distinct CDR3 sequences, about 25% appearing once. The sequenced sample consisted of naive CD8+ T cells from blood, with Jurkat cell RNA spiked in. Subset indicated: FACS-sorted CD8+CD4-CCR7+CD45RA+ naive T cells. Receptor source: a human donor in good health. Some libraries in this study had Jurkat cell RNA spiked in.

The chain combines TRBV19 with TRBJ2-1; 7 nucleotides match TRBD1. The length of the CDR3 is 14 residues. CDR1 and CDR2 (germline): LNHDA, SQIVND (reference sequence). Losses at the gene ends were 9 bases for V and 4 bases for J; bases not matched to a gene: 9. CDR3 sequence (DNA): TGTGCCAGCAACCGTTCAGGGGGTTACAATGAGCAGTTCTTC. Residues: CASNRSGGYNEQFF.

Only a few counts were recorded for this clonotype. This sequence joins TRBV19 and TRBJ2-2; TRBD2 agrees at 11 bases. J gave up 2 bases and V 11 bases, and 13 bases lay outside the gene matches. This CDR3 spans 17 amino acids. Germline V gene data show CDR1 as LNHDA and CDR2 as SQIVND (reference sequence). CDR3 coding DNA: TGTGCCTCCAGTAGTGCTAGCGGGGGGATTAACACCGGGGAGCTGTTTTTT. It specifies CASSSASGGINTGELFF.

This clonotype has a count of ten or more. This chain links TRBV7-2 with TRBJ2-3, with D unclear. CDR1 and CDR2 from the germline V gene are SGHTA and FQGNSA. The CDR3 totals 12 residues. V lost 2 bases and J 6 bases, leaving 6 bases between the germline ends. CDR3 bases: TGTGCCAGCAGCTTAAAGTGGGATACGCAGTATTTT. Translated, it gives CASSLKWDTQYF.

This clonotype was counted ten times or more. The chain uses TRBV29-1 and TRBJ2-3, with D uncertain. CDR3 length: 12 amino acids. V lost 2 bases and J 2 bases, leaving 5 bases between the germline ends. Germline CDR1 is SQVTM and CDR2 is ANQGSEA. The CDR3 protein is CSVELYTDTQYF. The CDR3 DNA reads as TGCAGCGTTGAACTTTACACAGATACGCAGTATTTT.

Of note for this clonotype: One end of the junction varies from germline; a read error may be responsible. The chain joins TRBV5-6 to TRBJ1-1; 7 nucleotides align to TRBD1. CDR3 length: 13 residues. The germline gives CDR1 SGHDT, CDR2 YYEEEE. The CDR3 sequence: CAGSFGGGGEAFF. CDR3 nucleotides: TGTGCCGGCAGCTTCGGAGGGGGCGGTGAAGCTTTCTTT.

The rearrangement uses TRBV19 and TRBJ2-7, with unresolved D. Trimming cost V 1 base and J 3 bases, with 13 bases left between them. The CDR3 contains 15 residues. Germline CDR1 LNHDA, CDR2 SQIVND (reference sequence). The CDR3 nucleotides are TGTGCCAGTAGTATAGCCCTCGAGCCGATCTACGAGCAGTACTTC. As protein: CASSIALEPIYEQYF.

The chain is built from TRBV19 and TRBJ2-5, with 7 nucleotides matching TRBD2. The CDR3 totals 15 residues. Germline CDR1 is LNHDA and CDR2 is SQIVND (reference sequence). Losses at the gene ends were 2 bases for V and 4 bases for J; bases not matched to a gene: 7. This chain's CDR3 is CASSISSREGETQYF. CDR3 nucleotide sequence: TGTGCCAGTAGTATATCGTCCAGGGAGGGAGAGACCCAGTACTTC.

This clonotype was counted at least ten times. The rearrangement uses TRBV2 and TRBJ1-1, with D tentatively TRBD1 (6 bases). CDR3 length: 14 residues. In germline, CDR1 is SNHLY, CDR2 FYNNEI. V lost 3 bases and J 2 bases, leaving 10 bases between the germline ends. The CDR3 loop is CASSEDSYNTEAFF. The CDR3 nucleotides are TGTGCCAGCAGTGAGGACAGCTACAACACTGAAGCTTTCTTT.

This chain uses TRBV19 with TRBJ2-3; 9 positions match TRBD2. The germline gives CDR1 LNHDA, CDR2 SQIVND (reference sequence). The length of the CDR3 is 15 residues. J lost 4 bases, V lost 7 bases, and 9 bases had no gene match. The CDR3 DNA reads TGTGCCAGTAAGGCGGGAGGGCCCTATTCAGATACGCAGTATTTT. Its translation: CASKAGGPYSDTQYF.

This chain joins TRBV14 and TRBJ2-7, with 8 nucleotides matching TRBD1. V lost 0 bases, J lost 6 bases, and 4 bases stayed unmatched. Germline CDR1 is SGHDN and CDR2 is FVKESK. This CDR3 contains 14 residues. CDR3 sequence: CASSQDNRGIEQYF. CDR3 bases: TGTGCCAGCAGCCAAGACAACAGGGGGATCGAGCAGTACTTC.

The sample holds many counts of this clonotype. The genes are TRBV5-5 and TRBJ1-3; D is uncertain. The CDR3 totals 14 residues. V shed 0 bases and J shed 0 bases, with 4 bases lying between them. CDR1 SGHKS and CDR2 YYEKEE come from the germline V gene (reference sequence). CDR3 in DNA: TGTGCCAGCAGCTTGGGGAGCTCTGGAAACACCATATATTTT. It encodes CASSLGSSGNTIYF.

This clonotype was detected a few times. The chain has TRBV27 and TRBJ2-7, with 7 nucleotides matching TRBD2. Germline V lookup: CDR1 MNHEY, CDR2 SMNVEV (reference sequence). The CDR3 is made up of 17 amino acids. Losses at the gene ends were 6 bases for V and 0 bases for J; bases not matched to a gene: 14. DNA of the CDR3: TGTGCCAGCAGCCGCCTACTTCCAGCGGGGTTCTCCTACGAGCAGTACTTC. It yields the protein CASSRLLPAGFSYEQYF.

This clonotype was seen many times. The rearrangement joins TRBV2 to TRBJ1-2; 9 positions agree with TRBD1. Germline V lookup: CDR1 SNHLY, CDR2 FYNNEI. The CDR3 sequence is 16 residues long. Losses at the gene ends were 3 bases for V and 4 bases for J; bases not matched to a gene: 9. In DNA, the CDR3 is TGTGCCAGCAGTGAGGGGACAGGGTATCTAGCCTATGGCTACACCTTC. This sequence encodes CASSEGTGYLAYGYTF.